This T cell receptor beta chain stems from a study of human T cells and chemical hapten exposure. Trimming took off 3 bases at V and 6 bases at J, with 7 bases between the two ends. The CDR3 covers 12 residues. This clonotype was observed many times. Per the authors' pipeline: A per-sample median of approximately 87,000 TCRs was observed, with counts ranging from roughly 20,000 to 700,000. TCRdb independently ran MiXCR on the RACE reads; one entry per CDR3 protein. The V and J calls were determined by TCRdb, not by the authors. There are under 300,000 distinct CDR3 sequences in the sample; over 7.5% occur only once, and 0.9% to 1.5% lies in the top ten. Sample time point: pre-sensitization, week 0. Specified treatment: therapeutic diphenylcyclopropenone sensitization with weekly scalp DPC.

The chain is built from TRBV12-3 or TRBV12-4 and TRBJ2-3, with D perhaps given as TRBD1 or TRBD2 (5 bases each). The TCR originated in a young man with alopecia areata. Some clones in this sample may be carry-over from other donors' samples. The sample here was whole blood, taken in connection with sensitization to the hapten diphenylcyclopropenone (DPC). CDR3 in amino acids: CASSLGVDTQYF. CDR3 sequence (DNA): TGTGCCAGCAGTTTGGGGGTGGATACGCAGTATTTT.